Each of the 23 T cell receptor beta chains below was sequenced from the same sample in a study of blood T cell repertoires in COVID-19. Method: immunoSEQ multiplex PCR; TCRdb's copy keeps in-frame clones and lacks some. Of some 110,000 clones listed, 80% to 90% are singletons. Source material: peripheral blood. These receptors were collected from a man aged 35 to 55 with acute or convalescent COVID-19.

Of note for this clone: Other DNA sequences within the sample encode an identical CDR3. The chain carries TRBV5-1 and TRBJ2-1; D gene unclear. CDR1 is SGHRS, CDR2 YFSETQ, per germline. The CDR3 contains 13 residues. V was clipped by 3 bases and J by 7 bases, with 11 bases between them. CDR3 sequence: CASSSTGWNEQFF. In DNA form, the CDR3 reads TGCGCCAGCAGCTCGACCGGGTGGAATGAGCAGTTCTTC.

On this clone itself: Other DNA variants within this sample encode the same CDR3. The chain carries TRBV3-1 (or the pseudogene TRBV3-2) and TRBJ1-3; no definite D call. The V gene lost 0 bases and the J gene lost 1 base, with 4 bases spanning the gap. This CDR3 is 14 amino acids long. In germline, CDR1 is LGHDT, CDR2 YNNKEL (reference sequence). CDR3 nucleotide sequence: TGTGCCAGCAGCCAAGACACATCTGGAAACACCATATATTTT. This sequence encodes CASSQDTSGNTIYF.

This clone was counted once. This chain joins TRBV6-5 and TRBJ1-1; tentatively, D is TRBD1 (6 bases). V dropped 6 bases and J dropped 7 bases, with 12 bases sitting between them. Germline V lookup: CDR1 MNHEY, CDR2 SVGAGI. The CDR3 contains 12 residues. The CDR3 region is CASSGDKGEAFF. In DNA form, the CDR3 reads TGTGCCAGCAGCGGGGACAAGGGTGAAGCTTTCTTT.

This chain's CDR3 is CASSFRPGLGNEQFF. Written as DNA, the CDR3 is TGTGCCAGCAGCTTCCGACCAGGGCTGGGCAATGAGCAGTTCTTC. The chain is built from TRBV7-9 and TRBJ2-1; D is perhaps TRBD1 (5 bases). The V gene's germline CDR1 is SEHNR and CDR2 FQNEAQ (reference sequence). The ends were cut back, 3 bases at V and 6 bases at J, with 15 bases in the middle. The CDR3 runs to 15 residues. Looking up the rest from reference TRBV7-9 and TRBJ2-1 gives the full variable domain: DTGVSQNPRHKITKRGQNVTFRCDPISEHNRLYWYRQTLGQGPEFLTYFQNEAQLEKSRLLSDRFSAERPKGSFSTLEIQRTEQGDSAMYLCASSFRPGLGNEQFFGPGTRLTVL.

The V gene is TRBV14, the J gene TRBJ1-6, with a possible D match to TRBD1 (6 bases). Germline CDR1 reads SGHDN; CDR2 reads FVKESK. V lost 1 base to trimming and J lost 5 bases, with 12 bases between them. This CDR3 contains 16 residues. CDR3 protein: CASSQGTVLNNSPLHF. CDR3 nucleotide sequence: TGTGCCAGCAGCCAAGGGACAGTTCTGAATAATTCACCCCTCCACTTT.

The rearrangement links TRBV3-1 (or the pseudogene TRBV3-2) to TRBJ2-5; the D gene is possibly TRBD2 (5 bases). Germline values: CDR1 LGHDT, CDR2 YNNKEL (reference sequence). V dropped 0 bases and J dropped 5 bases, with 10 bases sitting between them. This CDR3 contains 14 residues. CDR3 bases: TGTGCCAGCAGCCAAGATAGACTATCGGAGACCCAGTACTTC. Protein sequence: CASSQDRLSETQYF.

This clone was found a few times. The chain uses TRBV30 and TRBJ1-2, with unresolved D. The V gene's germline CDR1 is GTSNPN and CDR2 SVGIG (reference sequence). The V and J ends lost 4 bases and 8 bases respectively, with 14 bases between them. The CDR3 is made up of 12 amino acids. The CDR3 DNA follows: TGTGCCTGGAATACCGGCCCGGGGGGCTACACCTTC. It encodes CAWNTGPGGYTF.

The chain uses TRBV2 and TRBJ1-5; D call uncertain. The germline V gene has CDR1 SNHLY and CDR2 FYNNEI. V lost 1 base and J 3 bases, leaving 10 bases between the germline ends. The CDR3 length is 15 residues. The CDR3 coding sequence is TGTGCCAGCAGTGAAGGGAGATCCGACAATCAGCCCCAGCATTTT. It translates to CASSEGRSDNQPQHF.

The chain recombines TRBV3-1 (or the pseudogene TRBV3-2) with TRBJ1-6, with TRBD1 matching over 7 bases. Germline-derived CDR1 and CDR2 are LGHDT and YNNKEL (reference sequence). Unmatched junction bases numbered 9, after V lost 2 bases and J lost 8 bases. This CDR3 is 16 amino acids long. CDR3 loop: CASSQQQGFSDSPLHF. The CDR3 DNA follows: TGTGCCAGCAGCCAACAACAGGGGTTCTCGGATTCACCCCTCCACTTT.

The CDR3 here is CASSIDRNPEKLFF. Here the CDR3 DNA reads TGTGCCAGCAGTATCGACAGGAATCCCGAAAAACTGTTTTTT. V is TRBV11-1 and J is TRBJ1-4; tentative D call: TRBD1 (6 bases). Germline V gene sequence: CDR1 SGHAT, CDR2 FQDESV (reference sequence). V dropped 6 bases and J dropped 8 bases, with 16 bases sitting between them. The length of the CDR3 is 14 residues.

This chain uses TRBV2 with TRBJ2-3, with TRBD2 identical over 7 bases. V lost 10 bases and J lost 4; bases outside the gene matches: 11. This CDR3 is 14 amino acids long. Germline CDR1 SNHLY, CDR2 FYNNEI. CDR3 coding DNA: TGTGCCACCAGAGCGGGACTTCCCGCAGATACGCAGTATTTT. This codes for CATRAGLPADTQYF.

The rearrangement uses TRBV30 and TRBJ2-7, with TRBD1 identical over 9 bases. Unmatched junction bases numbered 3, after V lost 6 bases and J lost 3 bases. The CDR3 is 12 amino acids. Germline assignment: CDR1 GTSNPN and CDR2 SVGIG (reference sequence). This CDR3 reads CACRTGVYEQYF. The CDR3 region has the DNA TGTGCCTGTAGGACAGGGGTCTACGAGCAGTACTTC.

Concerning this clone: The same CDR3 also results from other DNA sequences found in this sample. The chain employs TRBV5-1 and TRBJ2-3; D unresolved. This CDR3 contains 13 residues. V lost 2 bases, J lost 0 bases, and 4 bases lay in between. Germline V gene sequence: CDR1 SGHRS, CDR2 YFSETQ. The CDR3 region is CASSLTSTDTQYF. DNA of the CDR3: TGCGCCAGCAGCTTAACTAGCACAGATACGCAGTATTTT.

The chain couples TRBV19 to TRBJ1-2; 7 bases match TRBD1. CDR1 and CDR2 from the germline V gene are LNHDA and SQIVND (reference sequence). The CDR3 runs 15 residues. Trimming removed 4 bases from V and 3 bases from J; junction bases left unmatched: 8. For the CDR3, the DNA is TGTGCCAGTAGTAAGGGGACAGACGTATACTATGGCTACACCTTC. Translating it yields CASSKGTDVYYGYTF. Looking up the rest from reference TRBV19 and TRBJ1-2 gives the full variable domain: DGGITQSPKYLFRKEGQNVTLSCEQNLNHDAMYWYRQDPGQGLRLIYYSQIVNDFQKGDIAEGYSVSREKKESFPLTVTSAQKNPTAFYLCASSKGTDVYYGYTFGSGTRLTVV.

This clone was found once. V is TRBV7-2 and J is TRBJ1-3, with TRBD1 identical over 10 bases. CDR1 is SGHTA and CDR2 is FQGNSA in the germline V gene. The CDR3 covers 17 residues. The J segment lost 5 bases and the V segment lost 0 bases, leaving 7 bases of the junction unmatched. The CDR3 region is CASSLAPGQGNRNTIYF. The CDR3, as DNA: TGTGCCAGCAGCTTAGCTCCGGGACAGGGGAATAGAAACACCATATATTTT. Based on the CDR3 plus reference TRBV7-2 and TRBJ1-3, the full variable domain is GAGVSQSPSNKVTEKGKDVELRCDPISGHTALYWYRQSLGQGLEFLIYFQGNSAPDKSGLPSDRFSAERTGGSVSTLTIQRTQQEDSAVYLCASSLAPGQGNRNTIYFGEGSWLTVV.

The chain carries TRBV21-1 and TRBJ2-1; no check of the table's D call, TRBD1, against the DNA was made. TRBV21-1 is noted as a pseudogene. The CDR3 runs 13 residues. The CDR3 nucleotides read TGTGCCAGCCGAAAGAGACAGGGGAATGAGCAGTTCTTC. Its protein product is CASRKRQGNEQFF.

The genes are TRBV2 and TRBJ2-1; 9 bases match TRBD1. From germline, CDR1 is SNHLY and CDR2 FYNNEI. CDR3 length: 15 residues. V shed 7 bases, J shed 5 bases, and the junction held 9 bases outside the gene matches. CDR3 in DNA: TGTGCCAGCACCCGGGACAGGGTCGAGGACAATGAGCAGTTCTTC. This encodes CASTRDRVEDNEQFF.

The J gene is TRBJ1-5, the V gene TRBV7-2, with D possibly being TRBD1 (6 bases). Between the trimmed V and J ends, which lost 2 bases and 7 bases, there was a span of 15 bases. This CDR3 comprises 15 residues. Looked up from germline, CDR1 is SGHTA and CDR2 is FQGNSA. CDR3 coding DNA: TGTGCCAGCAGCTTAATTCCAGGGGTGAACCAGCCCCAGCATTTT. Residues: CASSLIPGVNQPQHF.

The V call is TRBV3-1 (or the pseudogene TRBV3-2), the J call TRBJ1-1, with 9 bases identical to TRBD1. Losses at the gene ends were 5 bases for V and 5 bases for J; bases not matched to a gene: 15. From germline, CDR1 is LGHDT and CDR2 YNNKEL (reference sequence). The CDR3 is made up of 17 amino acids. The CDR3 DNA reads as TGTGCCAGCAGCTCTTCGGACAGGGGAGGTGCGCGGACTGAAGCTTTCTTT. Translating gives CASSSSDRGGARTEAFF.

This rearrangement joins TRBV14 to TRBJ1-4; D is perhaps TRBD1 (6 bases). CDR1 is SGHDN and CDR2 is FVKESK in the germline V gene. The CDR3 runs to 15 residues. V lost 4 bases to trimming and J lost 8 bases, with 17 bases between them. The CDR3 reads CASSPDSHRTEKLFF. For the CDR3, the DNA is TGTGCCAGCAGCCCGGACAGCCACCGGACAGAAAAACTGTTTTTT.

This sequence joins TRBV4-3 and TRBJ2-7; no reliable D call. The CDR3 extends over 14 amino acids. Trimming stripped 0 bases from V and 4 bases from J, with 10 bases between. Germline V CDR1 and CDR2: LGHNA, YSLEER. CDR3 coding DNA: TGCGCCAGCAGCCAAGATCTAAGGAGATACGAGCAGTACTTC. It yields the protein CASSQDLRRYEQYF.

The J gene is TRBJ2-2, the V gene TRBV6-5; possibly TRBD2 for D (6 bases). V lost 9 bases and J lost 7, with 18 bases in between. Germline CDR1 is MNHEY and CDR2 is SVGAGI. CDR3 length: 14 residues. CDR3 coding DNA: TGTGCCAGTCGGGGGACGGGATTAGTCGGGGAGCTGTTTTTT. Translated: CASRGTGLVGELFF.

The chain is built from TRBV20-1 and TRBJ1-1; D gene uncertain. The germline CDR1 and CDR2 sequences are DFQATT and SNEGSKA (reference sequence). Trimming took 0 bases from V and 6 from J, leaving 5 bases between them. This CDR3 contains 11 residues. CDR3 sequence: CSARDPAEAFF. DNA of the CDR3: TGCAGTGCTAGAGATCCCGCTGAAGCTTTCTTT.